This paragraph reports one T cell receptor beta chain. The antigen it binds to is not known. It has no much larger one-base neighbor in the sample; base qualities were not kept. The CDR3 sequence holds 13 residues, the cysteine and phenylalanine included. The retained sequence is limited to the CDR3, 39 bases, with the frame set at the first base. Trimming costs V 2 bases and J 5 bases, and their ends lie 7 bases apart. In the germline V gene, CDR1 corresponds to SGHTA and CDR2 to FQGNSA. Genomic DNA was extracted from sorted cells for sequencing of the TCRbeta CDR3 region. The immunoSEQ Assay was used to sequence the TCRbeta CDR3 regions. TCRdb re-hosts the immuneACCESS table, in-frame sequences only. Its copies lack some clones; in the studies checked, an unresolved V gene accounts for under half of them, and the cause for the rest is not known. Counted in this sample were tens of thousands of clones; around 80% of them appeared once. Of the sample, around 1.1% is held by the ten largest clones.

The sample belongs to a study of OX40 agonist ivuxolimab in advanced cancers. About the full investigation: Ivuxolimab, which targeted the costimulatory receptor OX40 (CD134), was an agonistic, fully human IgG2 monoclonal antibody. Intravenous ivuxolimab was administered to patients every 2 weeks at six dose levels: 0.01, 0.1, 0.3, 1.5, 3 and 10 mg/kg. Among the approximately 50 dose-escalation patients, about 19 had hepatocellular carcinoma, approximately 15 melanoma, 9 renal cell carcinoma and 9 head and neck cancer. A male proportion of around 80% and a mean age of roughly 55 years, ranging from about 20 to 80, were recorded for the dose-escalation cohort. Prior anti-PD-1, anti-PD-L1 or anti-CTLA-4 therapy was permitted, and approximately 40% of dose-escalation patients had received checkpoint inhibitors. Partial responses occurred in three dose-escalation patients, of whom one had hepatocellular carcinoma and two had cutaneous melanoma. Peripheral TCRbeta sequencing aimed to test whether ivuxolimab altered TCR sequence diversity and caused clonal T-cell expansion. The paper covers the monotherapy dose-escalation part of the phase I ivuxolimab trial, which included N ≈ 57 patients. Broader findings and caveats from the paper: At doses from 0.1 to 3.0 mg/kg, clonal expansion was seen in both CD4+ and CD8+ blood T cells between baseline and week 6. In the 0.1-3.0 mg/kg groups, partial responders were among the patients with the lowest normalized peripheral clonal expansion, particularly in CD8+ T cells. On average, CD8+ T cells showed more expanded clones than CD4+ T cells after ivuxolimab. Low levels of normalized T-cell clonal expansion were also seen in some patients who did not respond. The antigen specificity of the peripheral T cells that underwent clonal expansion was not determined.

The trial excluded patients who had a history of autoimmune disease or who were on systemic immunosuppression. Peripheral blood for TCR sequencing was drawn from every dose cohort at baseline, at cycle 4 day 1 and at cycle 7 day 1. Samples came from an open-label, multicenter, first-in-human phase I dose-escalation trial of ivuxolimab. The trial enrolled adults with locally advanced or metastatic head and neck squamous cell, hepatocellular, melanoma or renal cell carcinoma. CD4+ and CD8+ T cells were sorted separately from peripheral blood before TCR sequencing. The chain links TRBV7-2 with TRBJ1-5, with the D gene not clear enough to name. The specimen comprised CD4+ or CD8+ T cells sorted from blood, sampled in a trial of the OX40 agonist ivuxolimab. This clonotype was sampled from an adult with an advanced solid tumor such as melanoma, head and neck, liver or kidney cancer. The encoded CDR3 is CASSLYMDQPQHF. In nucleotide form, the sequence is TGTGCCAGCAGCTTATATATGGATCAGCCCCAGCATTTT.